This is a list of T cell receptor beta chains from one sample in a study of cytomegalovirus exposure and HLA in healthy donors. Profiling relied on immunoSEQ multiplex PCR, and the TCRdb table lists in-frame clones only, not all of them. The sample consists of around 130,000 clones, about 79% of them appearing once. The sample comprised PBMCs. Source of these receptors: a man over 45 in good health and CMV-seronegative. CDR3s include the opening cysteine and the closing phenylalanine or tryptophan. Each record gives: CDR3 DNA, CDR3 protein, clone size, D gene, J gene, V gene. A D gene is named only where the DNA matches it firmly. Size values are once, few and many counts, or a class for expanded clones, and some rows have none.

CDR3nt: TGTGCCAGCAGCGAGGGGGTCGGGACTGAAGCTTTCTTT; CDR3aa: CASSEGVGTEAFF; abundance: -; d_gene: -; j_gene: TRBJ1-1; v_gene: TRBV11-2
CDR3nt: TGTGCCAGCAGCTTAAAGGCTAGCTGGGAGCAGTTCTTC; CDR3aa: CASSLKASWEQFF; abundance: -; d_gene: -; j_gene: TRBJ2-1; v_gene: TRBV7-2
CDR3nt: TGTGCCAGCAGCCAAGGGACAGGGGCGGAAGGCTACACCTTC; CDR3aa: CASSQGTGAEGYTF; abundance: -; d_gene: TRBD1; j_gene: TRBJ1-2; v_gene: TRBV4-2
CDR3nt: TGTGCCAGCAGTTACTCTCGGACAGGGTTGGGGTACGAGCAGTACTTC; CDR3aa: CASSYSRTGLGYEQYF; abundance: -; d_gene: TRBD1; j_gene: TRBJ2-7; v_gene: TRBV6-5
CDR3nt: TGTGCCAGCAGGGTGCGACAGGTTAGCAATCAGCCCCAGCATTTT; CDR3aa: CASRVRQVSNQPQHF; abundance: -; d_gene: -; j_gene: TRBJ1-5; v_gene: TRBV6-6
CDR3nt: TGTGCCAGCAGCCGAGGGAGTATAACCAATGAGCAGTTCTTC; CDR3aa: CASSRGSITNEQFF; abundance: -; d_gene: -; j_gene: TRBJ2-1; v_gene: TRBV5-6
CDR3nt: TGTGCCAGCAGTTCCCAGGGCACCATATATTTT; CDR3aa: CASSSQGTIYF; abundance: -; d_gene: -; j_gene: TRBJ1-3; v_gene: TRBV7-9
CDR3nt: TGTGCCAGCTCAAGAACAGGGGTCGATGGCTACACCTTC; CDR3aa: CASSRTGVDGYTF; abundance: -; d_gene: TRBD1; j_gene: TRBJ1-2; v_gene: TRBV18
CDR3nt: TGTGCCAGCAGTGAGGAGGGTTGGACTGAAGCTTTCTTT; CDR3aa: CASSEEGWTEAFF; abundance: -; d_gene: -; j_gene: TRBJ1-1; v_gene: TRBV6-1
CDR3nt: TGTGCCAGCTCGGTAGAAAGCACAGATACGCAGTATTTT; CDR3aa: CASSVESTDTQYF; abundance: -; d_gene: -; j_gene: TRBJ2-3; v_gene: TRBV2
CDR3nt: TGTGCCAGCAGGGGGACCGAGGGGGCAATCTACGAGCAGTACTTC; CDR3aa: CASRGTEGAIYEQYF; abundance: -; d_gene: TRBD1; j_gene: TRBJ2-7; v_gene: TRBV6-1
CDR3nt: TGTGCCAGCAGTGGGCCCGGGGAGCTGTTTTTT; CDR3aa: CASSGPGELFF; abundance: -; d_gene: -; j_gene: TRBJ2-2; v_gene: TRBV25-1
CDR3nt: TGTGCCAGCAGCACCGACCGGGGAGATACGCAGTATTTT; CDR3aa: CASSTDRGDTQYF; abundance: -; d_gene: -; j_gene: TRBJ2-3; v_gene: TRBV7-8
CDR3nt: TGTGCCAGCAGCATACAGACCCTGACCTACGAGCAGTACTTC; CDR3aa: CASSIQTLTYEQYF; abundance: once; d_gene: -; j_gene: TRBJ2-7; v_gene: TRBV5-6
CDR3nt: TGCAGCGTGCTACAGACCTACGAGCAGTACTTC; CDR3aa: CSVLQTYEQYF; abundance: -; d_gene: -; j_gene: TRBJ2-7; v_gene: TRBV29-1
CDR3nt: TGTGCCAGCAGCTTATCCGCGGAACCTAGTATTCAGTTCTTC; CDR3aa: CASSLSAEPSIQFF; abundance: -; d_gene: -; j_gene: TRBJ2-1; v_gene: TRBV7-3
CDR3nt: TGTGCCAGCTCACCACAAGTCGGGGGACAGGGTTTTGGTGGCTACACCTTC; CDR3aa: CASSPQVGGQGFGGYTF; abundance: -; d_gene: TRBD1; j_gene: TRBJ1-2; v_gene: TRBV18
CDR3nt: TGTGCCAGCAGTTTCTTCCCTTATACAGGGGCCTACCCTAATGAGCAGTTCTTC; CDR3aa: CASSFFPYTGAYPNEQFF; abundance: -; d_gene: TRBD1; j_gene: TRBJ2-1; v_gene: TRBV27
CDR3nt: TGTGCCAGCAGTGTCATGGGGGGAAGAGAGGGCGGAAAACTGTTTTTT; CDR3aa: CASSVMGGREGGKLFF; abundance: -; d_gene: -; j_gene: TRBJ1-4; v_gene: TRBV2
CDR3nt: TGTGCCAGCAGTGACGGGACAGAGCAGTTCTTC; CDR3aa: CASSDGTEQFF; abundance: -; d_gene: -; j_gene: TRBJ2-1; v_gene: TRBV6-1
CDR3nt: TGTGCCAGCAGTGAAGGGACAGCACTCTACAGCTCCTATAATTCCCCCCTCCACTTT; CDR3aa: CASSEGTALYSSYNSPLHF; abundance: -; d_gene: -; j_gene: TRBJ1-6; v_gene: TRBV2
CDR3nt: TGCGCCAGCAGCTTGGGGACAAGCGGGGGGGCAGGGACCCAGTACTTC; CDR3aa: CASSLGTSGGAGTQYF; abundance: few; d_gene: TRBD2; j_gene: TRBJ2-5; v_gene: TRBV5-1
CDR3nt: TGTGCCAGCAGTGACCCGGGACAGGAGACCCAGTACTTC; CDR3aa: CASSDPGQETQYF; abundance: few; d_gene: TRBD1; j_gene: TRBJ2-5; v_gene: TRBV6-1
CDR3nt: TGCGCCAGCAGCCAAGTGCCCGAGGGCCCCTACGAGCAGTACTTC; CDR3aa: CASSQVPEGPYEQYF; abundance: once; d_gene: -; j_gene: TRBJ2-7; v_gene: TRBV4-1
CDR3nt: TGTGCCAGCAGCTACGGGACAGGGGAAGATACGCAGTATTTT; CDR3aa: CASSYGTGEDTQYF; abundance: -; d_gene: TRBD1; j_gene: TRBJ2-3; v_gene: TRBV4-2
CDR3nt: TGTGCCAGCAGCGTAGGACTAGCAATTGGCAATGAGCAGTTCTTC; CDR3aa: CASSVGLAIGNEQFF; abundance: -; d_gene: TRBD2; j_gene: TRBJ2-1; v_gene: TRBV9
CDR3nt: TGTGCCAGCAGCTTACGGCAGGGGGCGTCTTTAGATTCCTACGAGCAGTACTTC; CDR3aa: CASSLRQGASLDSYEQYF; abundance: -; d_gene: TRBD1; j_gene: TRBJ2-7; v_gene: TRBV7-3
CDR3nt: TGTGCCAGCAGCCGCACCGACAGGGGCGGGAATGAGCAGTTCTTC; CDR3aa: CASSRTDRGGNEQFF; abundance: -; d_gene: TRBD1; j_gene: TRBJ2-1; v_gene: TRBV4-2
CDR3nt: TGTGCCAGCAGCTTAGGGGACAGGGGGAACGCAGATACGCAGTATTTT; CDR3aa: CASSLGDRGNADTQYF; abundance: few; d_gene: TRBD1; j_gene: TRBJ2-3; v_gene: TRBV7-9